This T cell receptor (beta chain) was obtained from a study of shared clonotypes between healthy human individuals. As for the study in general: The study drew on a couple of women and a few men aged 18 to 49 as donors. Findings and limits, study-wide: The study found lower generation probabilities in non-shared clonotypes than in those shared by all four donors.

Per the study methods: ImmunoSEQ yielded junction-only sequences lacking quality scores, so filtering differed. Using immunoSEQ multiplex PCR, the repertoire was profiled, and TCRdb retains in-frame clones only, with some absent. V, J and clone size were drawn from that table, and D and trimming were deduced from the DNA. The sample shows 300,000 to 400,000 clones, 80% to 90% of them seen only once. This CDR3 spans 16 amino acids. Per germline, CDR1 ENHRY and CDR2 SYGVKD. V lost 3 bases, J lost 7 bases, and 16 bases lay in between. In regard to this clone: The antigen is unknown.

This rearrangement joins TRBV10-3 to TRBJ2-6, with a tentative D call TRBD1 (6 bases). This TCR was recovered from a man younger than 35 in good health. The sequenced sample was memory CD8+ T cells sorted from blood. Subset of the sample: CD45RO+ cells pooled with CCR7-negative TemRA cells. The CDR3 reads CAISDSQGPPANVLTF. DNA for the CDR3: TGTGCCATCAGTGACTCACAGGGCCCCCCAGCCAACGTCCTGACTTTC.